Each of the 29 T cell receptor beta chains below was sequenced from the same sample in a study of Ad26.COV2.S vaccination and SARS-CoV-2 variants. The protocol was immunoSEQ multiplex PCR, while the TCRdb copy is restricted to in-frame clones and leaves out a portion. The table records more than 300,000 clones, about 86% of them present only once. Stated treatment: around 19 received Ad26.COV2.S at low or high dose, single or two shots; a few received placebo; per-sample allocation not given. The study sampled participants on day 63 after the first vaccine or placebo injection. Specimen: peripheral blood, collected in a trial of Ad26.COV2.S vaccine versus placebo. The receptors come from a person between 18 and 65 years old who received the Ad26.COV2.S COVID-19 vaccine or a placebo.

V is TRBV5-1 and J is TRBJ1-5; perhaps TRBD1 as D (5 bases). Trimming stripped 0 bases from V and 11 bases from J, with 12 bases between. The V gene's germline CDR1 is SGHRS and CDR2 YFSETQ. This CDR3 comprises 13 residues. The CDR3 coding sequence is TGCGCCAGCAGCTTGGAGGGTGGAGGGGCCCAGCATTTT. Translation gives CASSLEGGGAQHF.

This CDR3 is CASSVSPSPGPQHF. CDR3 coding DNA: TGTGCCAGCAGCGTCTCCCCCTCGCCGGGGCCCCAGCATTTT. This chain joins TRBV9 and TRBJ1-5; D unclear. Trimming removed 2 bases from V and 9 bases from J, with 15 bases in between. This CDR3 is built from 14 residues. Germline V gives CDR1 SGDLS, CDR2 YYNGEE.

The chain employs TRBV19 and TRBJ2-7; 10 bases map to TRBD1. The CDR3 consists of 14 residues. With 7 bases clipped from V and 5 bases from J, the junction kept 8 bases outside the gene matches. The germline gives CDR1 LNHDA, CDR2 SQIVND (reference sequence). The CDR3 reads CASTPGQGFNEQYF. The CDR3 nucleotides read TGTGCCAGTACTCCGGGACAGGGGTTTAACGAGCAGTACTTC.

The rearrangement uses TRBV5-6 and TRBJ1-1; 10 bases are a match to TRBD1. The germline V gene has CDR1 SGHDT and CDR2 YYEEEE. The trim removed 4 bases at V and 5 bases at J, leaving 5 bases unmatched. CDR3 size: 14 residues. The CDR3 sequence: CASSETGGRTEAFF. The CDR3 coding sequence is TGTGCCAGCAGCGAGACAGGGGGCAGAACTGAAGCTTTCTTT.

The chain is built from TRBV2 and TRBJ1-2; tentatively, D is TRBD1 (6 bases). Germline values: CDR1 SNHLY, CDR2 FYNNEI. The CDR3 extends over 13 amino acids. Deletions cut 1 base from V and 8 bases from J, with 11 bases between. CDR3 sequence: CASSEGGARGYTF. DNA for the CDR3: TGTGCCAGCAGTGAAGGGGGGGCCAGGGGCTACACCTTC.

V usage is TRBV13 and J usage is TRBJ2-1, with 12 bases aligning to TRBD2. The germline CDR1 and CDR2 sequences are PRHDT and FYEKMQ (reference sequence). This CDR3 region has 22 residues. V dropped 2 bases and J dropped 2; count of bases not matched to a gene: 19. The CDR3 is CASSLRPLTSGGPTHTYNEQFF. CDR3 in DNA: TGTGCCAGCAGCTTAAGACCCCTTACTAGCGGGGGGCCTACCCACACCTACAATGAGCAGTTCTTC.

The chain links TRBV6-5 to TRBJ1-2; 7 bases agree with TRBD1. The germline CDR1 and CDR2 sequences are MNHEY and SVGAGI. This CDR3 is built from 16 residues. V shed 4 bases, J shed 3 bases, and the junction held 11 bases outside the gene matches. CDR3 residues: CASSWTRGGYDYGYTF. The DNA for the CDR3 is TGTGCCAGCAGTTGGACCCGAGGGGGCTATGACTATGGCTACACCTTC.

In nucleotides, the CDR3 is TGTGCCAGCAGGGGCTCAGGAACCACTGAAGCTTTCTTT. Amino acid sequence: CASRGSGTTEAFF. The chain links TRBV28 to TRBJ1-1; D ambiguous. V was shortened by 6 bases and J by 4 bases, with 12 bases between the two germline ends. CDR3 length: 13 amino acids. CDR1 and CDR2 (germline): MDHEN, SYDVKM.

This chain links TRBV7-9 with TRBJ2-1; 13 bases map to TRBD2. The CDR3 is 16 amino acids. V shed 4 bases, J shed 10 bases, and the junction held 10 bases outside the gene matches. Germline lookup yields CDR1 SEHNR and CDR2 FQNEAQ (reference sequence). This CDR3 is CASSYLTSGGLGEQFF. As DNA, the CDR3 is TGTGCCAGCAGCTACCTGACTAGCGGGGGGCTCGGGGAGCAGTTCTTC.

The chain's CDR3 is CASSPINTYEQYF. DNA of the CDR3: TGTGCCAGCAGCCCTATAAATACGTACGAGCAGTACTTC. The genes are TRBV7-9 and TRBJ2-7, with unresolved D. The CDR3 spans 13 residues. V was cut by 5 bases and J by 4 bases, with 12 bases left in between. Germline values: CDR1 SEHNR, CDR2 FQNEAQ (reference sequence).

The chain has TRBV2 and TRBJ1-1, with no clear D. Germline V lookup: CDR1 SNHLY, CDR2 FYNNEI. This CDR3 spans 13 amino acids. With 7 bases removed from V and 5 bases from J, the gap between germline ends came to 14 bases. The CDR3 sequence: CASIFTIGTEAFF. The CDR3 bases are TGTGCCAGCATTTTCACAATTGGTACTGAAGCTTTCTTT.

J is TRBJ1-6 and V is TRBV5-1; no definite D call. Trimming removed 0 bases at V and 9 bases at J, with 13 bases between. This CDR3 is built from 15 residues. In germline, CDR1 is SGHRS, CDR2 YFSETQ. CDR3 amino acids: CASSLEGRDGSPLHF. The CDR3 coding sequence is TGCGCCAGCAGCTTGGAGGGTAGGGATGGTTCACCCCTCCACTTT.

The chain recombines TRBV5-4 with TRBJ1-1; D gene unclear. This CDR3 has 13 residues. With 4 bases removed from V and 0 bases from J, the gap between germline ends came to 7 bases. Looked up from germline, CDR1 is SGHNT and CDR2 is YYREEE (reference sequence). CDR3 bases: TGTGCCAGCAGCCCCACCTTGAACACTGAAGCTTTCTTT. Translated, it gives CASSPTLNTEAFF. The variable domain in full, with the rest retrieved from reference TRBV5-4 and TRBJ1-1, is ETGVTQSPTHLIKTRGQQVTLRCSSQSGHNTVSWYQQALGQGPQFIFQYYREEENGRGNFPPRFSGLQFPNYSSELNVNALELDDSALYLCASSPTLNTEAFFGQGTRLTVV.

This clone appeared a single time. For the CDR3, the DNA is TGTGCCAGTGGACAGGACGATAATTCACCCCTCCACTTT. This translates into CASGQDDNSPLHF. This chain links TRBV6-5 with TRBJ1-6; 7 bases map to TRBD1. The V segment lost 9 bases and the J segment 5 bases; nucleotides outside the gene matches: 4. This CDR3 has 13 residues. Per germline, CDR1 MNHEY and CDR2 SVGAGI.

This chain connects TRBV18 to TRBJ2-5; D may be TRBD1 (5 bases). Looked up from germline, CDR1 is KGHSH and CDR2 is LQKENI. Deletions cut 3 bases from V and 5 bases from J, with 10 bases between. This CDR3 region has 13 residues. The CDR3 loop reads CASSPLAGETQYF. The CDR3 coding sequence is TGTGCCAGCTCACCTTTAGCAGGGGAGACCCAGTACTTC. The complete variable domain, with remaining parts taken from reference TRBV18 and TRBJ2-5, reads NAGVMQNPRHLVRRRGQEARLRCSPMKGHSHVYWYRQLPEEGLKFMVYLQKENIIDESGMPKERFSAEFPKEGPSILRIQQVVRGDSAAYFCASSPLAGETQYFGPGTRLLVL.

Note on this clone: This CDR3 is also generated by other DNA sequences in the sample. The chain has TRBV6-5 and TRBJ1-2; D perhaps matches TRBD1 (6 bases). V lost 5 bases, J lost 2 bases, and 9 bases lay in between. CDR3 size: 13 residues. Germline V gene lookup returns CDR1 MNHEY and CDR2 SVGAGI. The CDR3 DNA reads TGTGCCAGCAGTCCGGACAGAAACTATGGCTACACCTTC. Amino acid sequence: CASSPDRNYGYTF.

The chain is built from TRBV20-1 and TRBJ2-7; 7 bases fit TRBD1. Germline CDR1 is DFQATT and CDR2 is SNEGSKA (reference sequence). The trim removed 3 bases at V and 4 bases at J, leaving 9 bases unmatched. This CDR3 comprises 14 residues. For the CDR3, the DNA is TGCAGTGCTAGTGCTACGGGACAGACTTACGAGCAGTACTTC. It translates to CSASATGQTYEQYF.

The rearrangement uses TRBV5-1 and TRBJ1-2; a weak D match, TRBD1 (5 bases). The length of the CDR3 is 17 residues. Looked up from germline, CDR1 is SGHRS and CDR2 is YFSETQ. Trimming cost V 3 bases and J 0 bases, with 18 bases left between them. The CDR3 is CASSSQGYGEANYGYTF. The CDR3 DNA reads as TGCGCCAGCAGCTCCCAGGGTTACGGTGAGGCTAACTATGGCTACACCTTC. The variable domain in full, completed from reference TRBV5-1 and TRBJ1-2, reads KAGVTQTPRYLIKTRGQQVTLSCSPISGHRSVSWYQQTPGQGLQFLFEYFSETQRNKGNFPGRFSGRQFSNSRSEMNVSTLELGDSALYLCASSSQGYGEANYGYTFGSGTRLTVV.

The rearrangement joins TRBV5-1 to TRBJ2-3; 13 nucleotides agree with TRBD2. The germline V gene has CDR1 SGHRS and CDR2 YFSETQ. J gave up 2 bases and V 0 bases, and 6 bases lay outside the gene matches. This CDR3 is 18 amino acids long. CDR3 residues: CASSLGHTSGGATDTQYF. CDR3 coding DNA: TGCGCCAGCAGCTTGGGACATACTAGCGGGGGGGCCACAGATACGCAGTATTTT.

Worth noting for this clone: This sample also contains other DNA sequences that code for the same CDR3. This chain links TRBV7-2 with TRBJ1-2; 8 bases line up with TRBD1. The CDR3 length is 14 residues. Germline assignment: CDR1 SGHTA and CDR2 FQGNSA. V trimming: 5 bases; J trimming: 5 bases; junction bases outside the gene matches: 7. The CDR3 DNA sequence: TGTGCCAGCAGCGCTGACAGGGGACCGTATGGCTACACCTTC. It encodes CASSADRGPYGYTF.

The chain couples TRBV18 to TRBJ2-5, with D hard to call. CDR3 size: 14 residues. From germline, CDR1 is KGHSH and CDR2 LQKENI. The V and J ends lost 0 bases and 4 bases respectively, with 9 bases between them. Here the CDR3 DNA reads TGTGCCAGCTCACCACCGTCGGGTGGAGAGACCCAGTACTTC. Amino acids: CASSPPSGGETQYF.

This chain uses TRBV5-4 with TRBJ1-3, with a weak D call TRBD1 (5 bases). The CDR3 is 16 residues long. Per the germline V gene, CDR1 is SGHNT and CDR2 is YYREEE (reference sequence). V lost 2 bases, J lost 2 bases, and 14 bases lay in between. CDR3 in DNA: TGTGCCAGCAGCTTCCCGACAGTCTTGACTGGAAACACCATATATTTT. Amino acid sequence: CASSFPTVLTGNTIYF. The variable domain in full, completed from reference TRBV5-4 and TRBJ1-3, reads ETGVTQSPTHLIKTRGQQVTLRCSSQSGHNTVSWYQQALGQGPQFIFQYYREEENGRGNFPPRFSGLQFPNYSSELNVNALELDDSALYLCASSFPTVLTGNTIYFGEGSWLTVV.

The rearrangement links TRBV30 to TRBJ2-3; maybe TRBD1 (6 bases). The CDR3 has 14 amino acids. V was cut by 0 bases and J by 1 base, with 8 bases left in between. The germline gives CDR1 GTSNPN, CDR2 SVGIG (reference sequence). The CDR3 DNA reads TGTGCCTGGAGTGTACGACAGGGCACAGATACGCAGTATTTT. Its protein product is CAWSVRQGTDTQYF.

This chain links TRBV2 with TRBJ1-4; maybe TRBD1 (6 bases). Trimming took 4 bases from V and 7 from J, leaving 13 bases between them. Germline lookup yields CDR1 SNHLY and CDR2 FYNNEI. There are 14 residues in the CDR3. The DNA of the CDR3 is TGTGCCAGCAGTGTACAGGGATTGGGTGAAAAACTGTTTTTT. Translating it yields CASSVQGLGEKLFF.

The rearrangement uses TRBV5-1 and TRBJ1-5; D gene uncertain. The CDR3 runs to 14 residues. Trimming took off 0 bases at V and 6 bases at J, with 10 bases between the two ends. Per the germline V gene, CDR1 is SGHRS and CDR2 is YFSETQ. CDR3 in amino acids: CASSLGREGQPQHF. The CDR3 bases are TGCGCCAGCAGCTTGGGTAGGGAGGGTCAGCCCCAGCATTTT.

The genes are TRBV7-2 and TRBJ2-1; D remains unclear. The V end was cut by 3 bases, the J end by 4 bases, with 4 bases between. CDR3 length equals 12 residues. Germline CDR1 is SGHTA and CDR2 is FQGNSA. Here the CDR3 reads CASSFAYNEQFF. The CDR3 DNA sequence: TGTGCCAGCAGCTTTGCTTACAATGAGCAGTTCTTC.

The chain couples TRBV28 to TRBJ2-7; D is unclear. The CDR3 spans 11 residues. Germline CDR1 is MDHEN and CDR2 is SYDVKM. V lost 2 bases and J lost 5, with 4 bases in between. CDR3 nucleotides: TGTGCCAGCAGTTTACGGCACGAGCAGTACTTC. Its translation is CASSLRHEQYF.

This clone was found many times. V gene TRBV7-2 combines with J gene TRBJ1-2; 7 nucleotides agree with TRBD1. The V gene end was trimmed by 1 base and the J gene end by 4 bases; junction bases not matched to a gene: 12. CDR3 length equals 17 residues. Germline assignment: CDR1 SGHTA and CDR2 FQGNSA. DNA for the CDR3: TGTGCCAGCAGCTTAGAGGTGGGAAGGGGGCGCTCCTATGGCTACACCTTC. Amino acid sequence: CASSLEVGRGRSYGYTF.

The sample holds one count of this clone. The chain has TRBV10-3 and TRBJ1-4; TRBD1 agrees at 7 bases. The germline V gene has CDR1 ENHRY and CDR2 SYGVKD. V lost 2 bases, J lost 5 bases, and 5 bases stayed unmatched. This CDR3 spans 15 amino acids. DNA of the CDR3: TGTGCCATCAGTGAGACGGGACAGCTCAATGAAAAACTGTTTTTT. The encoded protein is CAISETGQLNEKLFF.